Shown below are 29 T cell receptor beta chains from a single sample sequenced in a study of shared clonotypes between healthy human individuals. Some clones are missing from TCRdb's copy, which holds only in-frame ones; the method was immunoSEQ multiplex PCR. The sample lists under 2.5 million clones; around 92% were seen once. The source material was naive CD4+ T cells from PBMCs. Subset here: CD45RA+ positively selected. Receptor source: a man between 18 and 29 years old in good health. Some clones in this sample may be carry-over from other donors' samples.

The CDR3 bases are TGCAGCGTCCTCCTGGTTCAGCAAGAGACCCAGTACTTC. Amino acids: CSVLLVQQETQYF. The V gene is TRBV29-1, the J gene TRBJ2-5, with D hard to call. The germline V and J ends were trimmed by 6 bases and 2 bases, with 13 bases remaining between them. CDR3 length: 13 amino acids. Germline assignment: CDR1 SQVTM and CDR2 ANQGSEA.

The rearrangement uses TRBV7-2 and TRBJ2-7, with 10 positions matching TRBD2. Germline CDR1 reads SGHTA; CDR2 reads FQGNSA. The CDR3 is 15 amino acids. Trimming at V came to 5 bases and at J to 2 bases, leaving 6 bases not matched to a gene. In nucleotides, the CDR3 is TGTGCCAGCAGCCGACTAGCGGGTACGCCCTACGAGCAGTACTTC. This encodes CASSRLAGTPYEQYF.

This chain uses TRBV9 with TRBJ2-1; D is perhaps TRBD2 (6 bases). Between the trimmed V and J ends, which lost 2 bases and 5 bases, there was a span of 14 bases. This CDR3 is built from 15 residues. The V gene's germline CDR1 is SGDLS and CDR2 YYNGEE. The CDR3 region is CASSVRAGRNNEQFF. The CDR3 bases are TGTGCCAGCAGCGTCAGGGCGGGAAGAAACAATGAGCAGTTCTTC.

The CDR3 region is CASTLNRGRNTEAFF. Here the CDR3 DNA reads TGTGCCAGCACCCTAAACAGGGGGCGCAACACTGAAGCTTTCTTT. V is TRBV7-2 and J is TRBJ1-1, with TRBD1 matching 9 bases. Trimming cost V 7 bases and J 2 bases; bases outside gene matches: 8. The germline gives CDR1 SGHTA, CDR2 FQGNSA. CDR3 length equals 15 residues.

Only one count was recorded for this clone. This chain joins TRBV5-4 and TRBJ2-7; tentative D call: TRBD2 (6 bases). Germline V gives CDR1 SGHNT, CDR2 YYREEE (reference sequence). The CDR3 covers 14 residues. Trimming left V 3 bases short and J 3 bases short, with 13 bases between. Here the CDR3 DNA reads TGTGCCAGCAGCTACGACATGGGGGGCTACGAGCAGTACTTC. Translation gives CASSYDMGGYEQYF.

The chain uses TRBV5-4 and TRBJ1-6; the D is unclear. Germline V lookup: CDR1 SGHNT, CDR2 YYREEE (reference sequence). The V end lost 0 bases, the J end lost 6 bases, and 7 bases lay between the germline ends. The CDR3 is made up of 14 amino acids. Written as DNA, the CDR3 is TGTGCCAGCAGCTTGGGACATCCTAATTCACCCCTCCACTTT. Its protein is CASSLGHPNSPLHF.

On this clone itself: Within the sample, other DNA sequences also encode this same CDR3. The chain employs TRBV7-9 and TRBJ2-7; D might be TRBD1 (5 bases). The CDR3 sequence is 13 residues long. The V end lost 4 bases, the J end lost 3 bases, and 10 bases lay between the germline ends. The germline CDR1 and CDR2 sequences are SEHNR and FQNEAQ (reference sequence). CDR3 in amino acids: CASSSGQNYEQYF. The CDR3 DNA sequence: TGTGCCAGCAGCTCTGGACAAAACTACGAGCAGTACTTC. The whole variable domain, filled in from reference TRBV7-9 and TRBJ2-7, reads DTGVSQNPRHKITKRGQNVTFRCDPISEHNRLYWYRQTLGQGPEFLTYFQNEAQLEKSRLLSDRFSAERPKGSFSTLEIQRTEQGDSAMYLCASSSGQNYEQYFGPGTRLTVT.

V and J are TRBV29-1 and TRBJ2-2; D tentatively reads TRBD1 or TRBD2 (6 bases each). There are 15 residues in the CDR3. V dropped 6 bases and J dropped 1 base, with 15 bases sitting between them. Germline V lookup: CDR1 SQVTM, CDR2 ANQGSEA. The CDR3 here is CSVLTGAGNTGELFF. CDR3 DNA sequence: TGCAGCGTCCTGACAGGAGCGGGGAACACCGGGGAGCTGTTTTTT.

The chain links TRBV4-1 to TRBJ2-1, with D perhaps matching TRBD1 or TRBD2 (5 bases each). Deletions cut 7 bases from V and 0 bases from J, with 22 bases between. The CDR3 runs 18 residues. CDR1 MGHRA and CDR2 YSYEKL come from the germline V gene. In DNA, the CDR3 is TGCGCCAGCACCCCACGGGCGATCGGGGCCAGCTCCTACAATGAGCAGTTCTTC. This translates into CASTPRAIGASSYNEQFF.

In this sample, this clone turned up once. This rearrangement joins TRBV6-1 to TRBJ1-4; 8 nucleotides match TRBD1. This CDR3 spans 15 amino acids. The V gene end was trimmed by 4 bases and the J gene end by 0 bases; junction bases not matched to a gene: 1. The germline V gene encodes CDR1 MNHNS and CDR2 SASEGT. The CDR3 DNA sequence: TGTGCCAGCAGTGCACAGGGGGCAACTAATGAAAAACTGTTTTTT. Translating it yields CASSAQGATNEKLFF.

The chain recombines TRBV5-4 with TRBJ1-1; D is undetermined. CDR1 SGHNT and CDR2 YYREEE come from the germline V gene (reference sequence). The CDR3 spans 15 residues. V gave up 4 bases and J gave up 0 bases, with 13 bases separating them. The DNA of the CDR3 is TGTGCCAGCAGCAACAGCAAAACTATGAACACTGAAGCTTTCTTT. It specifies CASSNSKTMNTEAFF.

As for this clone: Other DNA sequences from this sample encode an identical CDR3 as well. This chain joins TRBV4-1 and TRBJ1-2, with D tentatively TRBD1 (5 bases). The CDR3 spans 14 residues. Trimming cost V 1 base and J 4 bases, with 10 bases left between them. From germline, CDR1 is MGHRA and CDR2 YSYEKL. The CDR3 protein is CASSQGDRGYGYTF. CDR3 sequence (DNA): TGCGCCAGCAGCCAAGGGGACCGGGGCTATGGCTACACCTTC.

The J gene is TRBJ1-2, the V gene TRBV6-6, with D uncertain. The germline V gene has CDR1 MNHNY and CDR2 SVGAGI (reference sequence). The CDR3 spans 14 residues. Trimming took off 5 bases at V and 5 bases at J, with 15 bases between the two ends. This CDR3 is CASSNTGQGYGYTF. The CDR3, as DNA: TGTGCCAGCAGTAATACGGGCCAAGGGTATGGCTACACCTTC.

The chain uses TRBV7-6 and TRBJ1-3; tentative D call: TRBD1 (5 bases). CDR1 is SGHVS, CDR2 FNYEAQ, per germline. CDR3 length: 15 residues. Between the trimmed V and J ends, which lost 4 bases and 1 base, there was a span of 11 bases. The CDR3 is CASSSGDSSGNTIYF. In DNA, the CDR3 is TGTGCCAGCAGCTCTGGAGACAGTTCTGGAAACACCATATATTTT.

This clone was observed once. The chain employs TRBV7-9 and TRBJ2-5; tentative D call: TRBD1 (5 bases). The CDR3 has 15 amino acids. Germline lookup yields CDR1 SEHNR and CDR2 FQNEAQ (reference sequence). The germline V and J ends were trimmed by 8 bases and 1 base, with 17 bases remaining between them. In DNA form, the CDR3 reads TGTGCCAGCCTGAATGAATGGCAGGGCCAAGAGACCCAGTACTTC. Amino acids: CASLNEWQGQETQYF.

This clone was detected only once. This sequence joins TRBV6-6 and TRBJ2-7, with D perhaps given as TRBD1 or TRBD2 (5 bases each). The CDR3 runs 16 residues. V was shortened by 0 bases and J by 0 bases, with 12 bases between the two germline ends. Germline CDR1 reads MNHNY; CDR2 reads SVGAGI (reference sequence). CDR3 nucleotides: TGTGCCAGCAGTTACTCGAACCCAGGGAGCTCCTACGAGCAGTACTTC. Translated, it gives CASSYSNPGSSYEQYF.

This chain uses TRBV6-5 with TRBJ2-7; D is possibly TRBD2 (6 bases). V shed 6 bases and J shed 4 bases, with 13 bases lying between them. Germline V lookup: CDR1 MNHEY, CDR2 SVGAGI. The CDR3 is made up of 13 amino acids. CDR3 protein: CASRPGTLYEQYF. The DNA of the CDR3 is TGTGCCAGCAGGCCCGGGACTTTATACGAGCAGTACTTC.

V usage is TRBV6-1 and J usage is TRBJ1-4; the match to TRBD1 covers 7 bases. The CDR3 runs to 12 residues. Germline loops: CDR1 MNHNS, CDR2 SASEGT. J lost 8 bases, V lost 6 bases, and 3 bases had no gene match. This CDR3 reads CASRVQGEKLFF. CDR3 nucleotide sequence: TGTGCCAGCAGGGTACAGGGGGAAAAACTGTTTTTT.

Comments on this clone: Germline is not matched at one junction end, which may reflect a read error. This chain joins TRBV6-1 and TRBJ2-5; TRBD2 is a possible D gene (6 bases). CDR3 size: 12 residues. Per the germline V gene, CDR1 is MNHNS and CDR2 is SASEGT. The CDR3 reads CASSLRLEPQYF. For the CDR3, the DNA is TGTGCCAGCAGTCTAAGACTAGAGCCCCAGTACTTC.

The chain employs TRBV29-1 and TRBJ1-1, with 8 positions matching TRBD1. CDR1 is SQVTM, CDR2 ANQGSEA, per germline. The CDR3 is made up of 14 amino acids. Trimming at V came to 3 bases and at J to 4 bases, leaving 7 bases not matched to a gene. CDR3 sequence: CSVEWTGRGTEAFF. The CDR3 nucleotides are TGCAGCGTTGAGTGGACAGGGAGGGGCACTGAAGCTTTCTTT.

The CDR3 reads CASRTGGFTTNEKLFF. For the CDR3, the DNA is TGCGCCAGCAGGACAGGGGGATTCACAACTAATGAAAAACTGTTTTTT. This chain joins TRBV5-1 and TRBJ1-4; TRBD1 agrees at 9 bases. Unmatched junction bases numbered 5, after V lost 5 bases and J lost 0 bases. The CDR3 is made up of 16 amino acids. CDR1 and CDR2 (germline): SGHRS, YFSETQ.

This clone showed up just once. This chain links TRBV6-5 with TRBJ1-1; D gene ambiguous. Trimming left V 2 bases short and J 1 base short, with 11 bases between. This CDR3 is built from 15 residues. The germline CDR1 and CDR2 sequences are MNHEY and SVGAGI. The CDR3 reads CASSYAGRPNTEAFF. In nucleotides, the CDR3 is TGTGCCAGCAGTTACGCCGGACGGCCGAACACTGAAGCTTTCTTT.

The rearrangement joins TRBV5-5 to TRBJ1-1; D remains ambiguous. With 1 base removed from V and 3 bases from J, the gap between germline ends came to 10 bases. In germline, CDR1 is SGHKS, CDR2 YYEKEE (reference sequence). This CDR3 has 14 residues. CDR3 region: CASSLRPVDTEAFF. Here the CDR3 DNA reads TGTGCCAGCAGCTTGAGGCCAGTGGACACTGAAGCTTTCTTT.

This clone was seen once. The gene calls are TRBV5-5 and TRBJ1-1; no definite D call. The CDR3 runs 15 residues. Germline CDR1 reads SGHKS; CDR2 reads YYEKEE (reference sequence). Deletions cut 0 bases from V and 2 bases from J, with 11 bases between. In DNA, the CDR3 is TGTGCCAGCAGCTTGGTACAGAGCCTTAACACTGAAGCTTTCTTT. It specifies CASSLVQSLNTEAFF.

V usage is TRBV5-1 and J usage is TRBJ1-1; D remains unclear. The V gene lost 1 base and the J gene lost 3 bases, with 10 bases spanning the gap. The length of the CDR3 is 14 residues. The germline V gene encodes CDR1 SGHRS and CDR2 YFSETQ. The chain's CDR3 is CASSLLPADTEAFF. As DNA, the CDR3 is TGCGCCAGCAGCTTGTTACCCGCGGACACTGAAGCTTTCTTT.

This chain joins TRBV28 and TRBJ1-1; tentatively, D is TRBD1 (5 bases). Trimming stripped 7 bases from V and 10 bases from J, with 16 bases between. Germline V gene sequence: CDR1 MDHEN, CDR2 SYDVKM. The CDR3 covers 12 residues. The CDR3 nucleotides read TGTGCCAGCATCGGTAATGACAGCGGAGCTTTCTTT. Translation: CASIGNDSGAFF.

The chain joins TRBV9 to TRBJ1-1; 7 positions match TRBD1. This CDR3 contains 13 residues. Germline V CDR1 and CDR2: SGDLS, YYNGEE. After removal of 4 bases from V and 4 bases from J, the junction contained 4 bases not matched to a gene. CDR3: CASSNDRATEAFF. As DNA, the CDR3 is TGTGCCAGCAGCAACGACAGGGCCACTGAAGCTTTCTTT.

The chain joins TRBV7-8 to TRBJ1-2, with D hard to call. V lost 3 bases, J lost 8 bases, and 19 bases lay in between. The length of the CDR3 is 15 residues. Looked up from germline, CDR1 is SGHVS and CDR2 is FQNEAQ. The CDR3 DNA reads TGTGCCAGCAGCTTGTTAGGCGGAAATGATTACGGCTACACCTTC. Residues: CASSLLGGNDYGYTF.

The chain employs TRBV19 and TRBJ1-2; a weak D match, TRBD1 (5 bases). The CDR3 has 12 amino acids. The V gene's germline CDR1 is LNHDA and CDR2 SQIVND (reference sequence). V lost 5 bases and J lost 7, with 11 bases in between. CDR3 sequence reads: CASSVQGGGYTF. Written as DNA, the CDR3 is TGTGCCAGTAGTGTCCAGGGCGGTGGCTACACCTTC. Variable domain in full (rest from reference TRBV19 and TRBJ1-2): DGGITQSPKYLFRKEGQNVTLSCEQNLNHDAMYWYRQDPGQGLRLIYYSQIVNDFQKGDIAEGYSVSREKKESFPLTVTSAQKNPTAFYLCASSVQGGGYTFGSGTRLTVV.